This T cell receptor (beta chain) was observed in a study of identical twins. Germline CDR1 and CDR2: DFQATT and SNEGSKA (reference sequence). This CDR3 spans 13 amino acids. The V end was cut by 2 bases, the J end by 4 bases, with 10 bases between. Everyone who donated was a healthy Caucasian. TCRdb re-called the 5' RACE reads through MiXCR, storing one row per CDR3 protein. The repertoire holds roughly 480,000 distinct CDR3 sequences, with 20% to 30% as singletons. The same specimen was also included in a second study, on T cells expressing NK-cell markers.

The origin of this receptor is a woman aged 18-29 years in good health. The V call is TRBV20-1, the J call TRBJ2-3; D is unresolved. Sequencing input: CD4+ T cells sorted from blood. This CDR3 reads CSARLGIPDTQYF. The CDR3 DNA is TGCAGTGCTAGATTGGGGATACCAGATACGCAGTATTTT.